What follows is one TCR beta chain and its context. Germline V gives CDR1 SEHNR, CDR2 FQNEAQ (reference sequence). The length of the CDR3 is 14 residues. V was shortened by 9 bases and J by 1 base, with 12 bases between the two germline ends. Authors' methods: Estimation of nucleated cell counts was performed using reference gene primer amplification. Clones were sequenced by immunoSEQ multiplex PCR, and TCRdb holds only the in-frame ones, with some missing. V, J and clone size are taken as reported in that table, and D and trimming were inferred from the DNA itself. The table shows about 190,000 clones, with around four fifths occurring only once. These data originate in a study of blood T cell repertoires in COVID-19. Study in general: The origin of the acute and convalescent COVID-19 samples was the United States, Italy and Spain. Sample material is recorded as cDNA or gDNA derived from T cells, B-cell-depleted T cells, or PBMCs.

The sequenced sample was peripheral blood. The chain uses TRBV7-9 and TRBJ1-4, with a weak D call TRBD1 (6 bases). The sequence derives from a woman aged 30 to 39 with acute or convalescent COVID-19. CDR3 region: CASAIRGTNEKLFF. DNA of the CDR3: TGTGCCAGTGCAATCAGGGGAACTAATGAAAAACTGTTTTTT.